This section outlines one TCR beta chain sequence together with its context. The antigen is not known. The junction shows a germline mismatch at one end, possibly a read error. TCRdb analysed the reads with MiXCR anew, one entry per CDR3 protein. The repertoire includes a few hundred thousand distinct CDR3 sequences, 18% of them detected once, and under 9% sits in the top ten. This entry comes from a study of T cell repertoires in cytomegalovirus infection. Overall study: From public TCR beta signatures came an indication of both CMV infection and matching HLA type. Study-wide results and caveats: What dominated the ex vivo response were HLA-C-restricted CMV-specific TCR beta clonotypes. Summed frequency of public TCR beta families distinguished CMV carriers with the relevant HLA.

This CDR3 has 14 amino acids. CDR1 and CDR2 (germline): ENHRY, SYGVKD. J is TRBJ2-3 and V is TRBV10-3; the D gene could be TRBD1 or TRBD2 (6 bases each). The clonotype comes from a human donor in good health (CMV status not recorded). Some clones in this sample may be carry-over from other donors' samples. Sequences were obtained from PBMCs. The CDR3 reads CATSAGHPTDTQYF. In nucleotides, the CDR3 is TGTGCCACCAGTGCGGGACACCCCACAGATACGCAGTATTTT.